This T cell receptor (beta chain) stems from a study of a mutant IDH1 vaccine in newly diagnosed glioma. Only in-frame clones appear in the TCRdb table, and some are missing; sequencing was by immunoSEQ multiplex PCR. The sample lists approximately 61,000 clones, 80% occurring once. Time point meaning: week 11, during vaccination. Doses consisted of 300 ug of mutant IDH1 20-mer peptide each, paired with topical imiquimod. Looked up from germline, CDR1 is SNHLY and CDR2 is FYNNEI. The CDR3 is 16 residues long. J was trimmed by 0 bases and V by 8 bases; bases with no gene match: 12. This clone was found once. Its target is unknown.

V is TRBV2 and J is TRBJ2-7; TRBD2 agrees at 8 bases. The sample consisted of PBMCs, taken from a glioma patient whose treatment included an IDH1 peptide vaccine. The receptor was isolated from a middle-aged man with glioma. CDR3 in DNA: TGTGCCAGCCGTCAAAGGCATCGGGGGGGCTCCTACGAGCAGTACTTC. Translated, it gives CASRQRHRGGSYEQYF.